One and the same sample provided the 25 T cell receptor beta chains below, sequenced in a study of T cell clones after liver transplantation. Here immunoSEQ multiplex PCR was the method, and the copy in TCRdb shows in-frame clones only, minus some. The sample includes about 85,000 clones, roughly 85% of them seen just once. The sequenced sample was CD4+ T cells from blood, obtained 45 to 46 months after liver transplant. Receptor source: a human patient who received a liver transplant. Certain T cells may be donor cells from the graft.

The CDR3 DNA reads as TGCGCCAGCAGCCAAGTTGTGCCTGGGGGAAACACCATATATTTT. Translating gives CASSQVVPGGNTIYF. The V gene is TRBV4-3, the J gene TRBJ1-3, with unresolved D. CDR1 and CDR2 (germline): LGHNA, YSLEER. Trimming left V 1 base short and J 4 bases short, with 11 bases between. The CDR3 length is 15 residues.

The rearrangement links TRBV7-8 to TRBJ2-3, with TRBD1 matching over 7 bases. Germline lookup yields CDR1 SGHVS and CDR2 FQNEAQ. The CDR3 covers 17 residues. J lost 2 bases, V lost 5 bases, and 13 bases had no gene match. CDR3 loop: CASSHPRWDSNTDTQYF. CDR3 nucleotides: TGTGCCAGCAGCCATCCGAGGTGGGACAGCAACACAGATACGCAGTATTTT. Variable domain in full (rest from reference TRBV7-8 and TRBJ2-3): GAGVSQSPRYKVAKRGQDVALRCDPISGHVSLFWYQQALGQGPEFLTYFQNEAQLDKSGLPSDRFFAERPEGSVSTLKIQRTQQEDSAVYLCASSHPRWDSNTDTQYFGPGTRLTVL.

This rearrangement joins TRBV5-4 to TRBJ2-2, with TRBD2 identical over 12 bases. Germline assignment: CDR1 SGHNT and CDR2 YYREEE (reference sequence). CDR3 size: 17 residues. The trim removed 4 bases at V and 7 bases at J, leaving 11 bases unmatched. The CDR3 here is CASSRRTSGNEGGELFF. The DNA of the CDR3 is TGTGCCAGCAGCCGACGGACTAGCGGGAATGAAGGCGGGGAGCTGTTTTTT.

This clone was found a few times. This sequence joins TRBV19 and TRBJ1-5, with 12 bases identical to TRBD1. Germline CDR1 LNHDA, CDR2 SQIVND (reference sequence). CDR3 length: 15 amino acids. Trimming removed 6 bases from V and 5 bases from J; junction bases left unmatched: 5. This chain's CDR3 is CASSQGDRGHQPQHF. Written as DNA, the CDR3 is TGTGCCAGTAGCCAGGGGGACAGGGGGCATCAGCCCCAGCATTTT.

The chain links TRBV11-2 to TRBJ2-1; TRBD1 agrees at 9 bases. V was clipped by 5 bases and J by 4 bases; unmatched bases: 9. CDR1 and CDR2 from the germline V gene are SGHAT and FQNNGV. CDR3 length equals 16 residues. The CDR3 loop is CASSAIQGASYNEQFF. The CDR3 coding sequence is TGTGCCAGCAGCGCCATACAGGGGGCATCTTACAATGAGCAGTTCTTC.

CDR3 coding DNA: TGTGCCAGCACTGACACCGGGGAGCTGTTTTTT. Translation gives CASTDTGELFF. The rearrangement uses TRBV2 and TRBJ2-2; D remains ambiguous. The CDR3 covers 11 residues. From germline, CDR1 is SNHLY and CDR2 FYNNEI. Trimming pared 7 bases from V and 3 bases from J, leaving 3 bases between.

The gene calls are TRBV19 and TRBJ1-1; no firm D call. Germline lookup yields CDR1 LNHDA and CDR2 SQIVND (reference sequence). This CDR3 is built from 13 residues. Trimming took 3 bases from V and 2 from J, leaving 7 bases between them. This CDR3 reads CASSIEGNTEAFF. As DNA, the CDR3 is TGTGCCAGTAGTATTGAAGGAAACACTGAAGCTTTCTTT.

The J gene is TRBJ2-1, the V gene TRBV9; possibly TRBD1 for D (6 bases). V lost 4 bases and J 8 bases, leaving 16 bases between the germline ends. The CDR3 has 14 amino acids. Germline V lookup: CDR1 SGDLS, CDR2 YYNGEE. CDR3 bases: TGTGCCAGCAGCCCCCGGACAGCTACCTATGAGCAGTTCTTC. Its protein is CASSPRTATYEQFF.

The J gene is TRBJ2-5, the V gene TRBV19; D unclear. Trimming cost V 3 bases and J 3 bases, with 11 bases left between them. Germline-derived CDR1 and CDR2 are LNHDA and SQIVND (reference sequence). This CDR3 comprises 14 residues. The CDR3 DNA sequence: TGTGCCAGTAGTATTTACCGGAAAGAAGAGACCCAGTACTTC. Protein product: CASSIYRKEETQYF.

The V call is TRBV6-1, the J call TRBJ2-7; D unresolved. The germline V gene has CDR1 MNHNS and CDR2 SASEGT. Trimming removed 5 bases from V and 10 bases from J, with 12 bases in between. CDR3 length: 11 residues. The CDR3 sequence is CASSYQGLQYF. DNA of the CDR3: TGTGCCAGCAGTTACCAAGGGCTCCAGTACTTC.

This chain connects TRBV5-6 to TRBJ2-7; 14 bases fit TRBD2. Germline V gives CDR1 SGHDT, CDR2 YYEEEE. The V segment lost 4 bases and the J segment 6 bases; nucleotides outside the gene matches: 9. The CDR3 totals 16 residues. The CDR3 sequence: CASSVGLAGVMGEQYF. Here the CDR3 DNA reads TGTGCCAGCAGCGTGGGACTAGCGGGAGTAATGGGCGAGCAGTACTTC.

This clone was seen a few times. CDR3: CASSSSDSDEAFF. CDR3 in DNA: TGCGCCAGCAGCTCCTCTGACAGTGATGAAGCTTTCTTT. This chain joins TRBV5-1 and TRBJ1-1; possibly TRBD1 for D (5 bases). Between the trimmed V and J ends, which lost 3 bases and 7 bases, there was a span of 13 bases. Germline values: CDR1 SGHRS, CDR2 YFSETQ. The CDR3 is 13 residues long.

The CDR3 DNA sequence: TGCGCCAGCAGCTTGGCGGGCAGACCCGATGAAAAACTGTTTTTT. The encoded protein is CASSLAGRPDEKLFF. V is TRBV5-1 and J is TRBJ1-4; D call uncertain. CDR3 length equals 15 residues. Trimming stripped 0 bases from V and 6 bases from J, with 12 bases between. The germline gives CDR1 SGHRS, CDR2 YFSETQ.

The chain recombines TRBV28 with TRBJ2-7; D ambiguous. The CDR3 is made up of 11 amino acids. Trimming stripped 7 bases from V and 9 bases from J, with 13 bases between. In germline, CDR1 is MDHEN, CDR2 SYDVKM. CDR3 region: CASNDNLGQYF. In DNA form, the CDR3 reads TGTGCCAGCAATGACAACCTGGGGCAGTACTTC. Using reference TRBV28 and TRBJ2-7 for the parts outside the CDR3, the full variable domain is DVKVTQSSRYLVKRTGEKVFLECVQDMDHENMFWYRQDPGLGLRLIYFSYDVKMKEKGDIPEGYSVSREKKERFSLILESASTNQTSMYLCASNDNLGQYFGPGTRLTVT.

The chain's CDR3 is CASSLARVINNEQFF. CDR3 DNA sequence: TGTGCCAGCAGCTTAGCCCGGGTGATTAACAATGAGCAGTTCTTC. This sequence joins TRBV7-8 and TRBJ2-1; no definite D call. Trimming pared 0 bases from V and 5 bases from J, leaving 11 bases between. Per germline, CDR1 SGHVS and CDR2 FQNEAQ. The length of the CDR3 is 15 residues.

This rearrangement joins TRBV11-2 to TRBJ1-1, with D perhaps TRBD1 (6 bases). Germline CDR1 is SGHAT and CDR2 is FQNNGV. Trimming left V 5 bases short and J 7 bases short, with 23 bases between. This CDR3 comprises 16 residues. As DNA, the CDR3 is TGTGCCAGCAGCCGCCTGGGGGGGCGCAGCGGTGATGAAGCTTTCTTT. Encoded protein: CASSRLGGRSGDEAFF.

The chain combines TRBV9 with TRBJ2-2; D is unclear. V was shortened by 4 bases and J by 5 bases, with 15 bases between the two germline ends. There are 15 residues in the CDR3. Germline V CDR1 and CDR2: SGDLS, YYNGEE. The CDR3 region has the DNA TGTGCCAGCAGCCCCCTATCAGGTGGGACCGGGGAGCTGTTTTTT. The encoded protein is CASSPLSGGTGELFF.

The chain recombines TRBV19 with TRBJ1-2, with unresolved D. CDR1 is LNHDA, CDR2 SQIVND, per germline (reference sequence). V was shortened by 2 bases and J by 6 bases, with 16 bases between the two germline ends. CDR3 length: 15 residues. The CDR3 DNA is TGTGCCAGTAGTATAAGCGCGCGTCGGCCCCATGGCTACACCTTC. Translating gives CASSISARRPHGYTF.

This clone was counted once. The chain joins TRBV4-2 to TRBJ1-1; tentative D call: TRBD1 (5 bases). The CDR3 has 15 amino acids. The ends were cut back, 0 bases at V and 3 bases at J, with 11 bases in the middle. Germline CDR1 and CDR2: LGHNA and YNFKEQ. The chain's CDR3 is CASSQDGQGYTEAFF. The CDR3 DNA sequence: TGTGCCAGCAGCCAAGATGGGCAGGGCTACACTGAAGCTTTCTTT.

J is TRBJ2-1 and V is TRBV29-1, with TRBD2 matching over 12 bases. Germline CDR1 and CDR2: SQVTM and ANQGSEA. The CDR3 covers 19 residues. V lost 7 bases to trimming and J lost 0 bases; unmatched junction nucleotides: 16. The CDR3 here is CSAADTSGRTKYSYNEQFF. CDR3 DNA sequence: TGCAGCGCCGCAGATACTAGCGGGAGGACTAAGTACTCCTACAATGAGCAGTTCTTC.

This clone was observed a handful of times. The chain uses TRBV7-2 and TRBJ2-5; D may be TRBD2 (5 bases). This CDR3 spans 16 amino acids. Germline values: CDR1 SGHTA, CDR2 FQGNSA. Trimming cost V 5 bases and J 5 bases, with 21 bases left between them. In DNA, the CDR3 is TGTGCCAGCAGCCCCCGGGGTAGGCTCCCCCGGGAGACCCAGTACTTC. This encodes CASSPRGRLPRETQYF.

This clone has only one observation. This chain uses TRBV11-1 with TRBJ2-7; D is unclear. This CDR3 has 14 residues. Germline-derived CDR1 and CDR2 are SGHAT and FQDESV (reference sequence). V was cut by 0 bases and J by 0 bases, with 6 bases left in between. The CDR3 loop is CASSLAGLSYEQYF. In nucleotides, the CDR3 is TGTGCCAGCAGCTTAGCTGGCCTCTCCTACGAGCAGTACTTC.

This chain connects TRBV28 to TRBJ1-2, with D perhaps TRBD1 (6 bases). Germline V CDR1 and CDR2: MDHEN, SYDVKM. The CDR3 spans 13 residues. V lost 8 bases and J 1 base, leaving 11 bases between the germline ends. CDR3 region: CASCTGINYGYTF. The CDR3 region has the DNA TGTGCCAGCTGCACAGGGATTAACTATGGCTACACCTTC.

V and J are TRBV5-1 and TRBJ2-7; 11 nucleotides match TRBD2. V trimming: 3 bases; J trimming: 5 bases; junction bases outside the gene matches: 16. This CDR3 is 18 amino acids long. Germline CDR1 and CDR2: SGHRS and YFSETQ. The CDR3 DNA reads as TGCGCCAGCAGCTCTTCGGGAACTAGCGGGAGTTTTGCCCACGAGCAGTACTTC. The encoded protein is CASSSSGTSGSFAHEQYF. The whole variable domain, remainder taken from reference TRBV5-1 and TRBJ2-7, is KAGVTQTPRYLIKTRGQQVTLSCSPISGHRSVSWYQQTPGQGLQFLFEYFSETQRNKGNFPGRFSGRQFSNSRSEMNVSTLELGDSALYLCASSSSGTSGSFAHEQYFGPGTRLTVT.

The chain couples TRBV6-1 to TRBJ2-6; D unclear. In germline, CDR1 is MNHNS, CDR2 SASEGT. Trimming shortened V by 7 bases and J by 6 bases, and 16 bases separated the two germline ends. This CDR3 region has 15 residues. The CDR3: CASMRTAKTANVLTF. CDR3 DNA: TGTGCCAGCATGAGGACGGCTAAAACGGCCAACGTCCTGACTTTC.